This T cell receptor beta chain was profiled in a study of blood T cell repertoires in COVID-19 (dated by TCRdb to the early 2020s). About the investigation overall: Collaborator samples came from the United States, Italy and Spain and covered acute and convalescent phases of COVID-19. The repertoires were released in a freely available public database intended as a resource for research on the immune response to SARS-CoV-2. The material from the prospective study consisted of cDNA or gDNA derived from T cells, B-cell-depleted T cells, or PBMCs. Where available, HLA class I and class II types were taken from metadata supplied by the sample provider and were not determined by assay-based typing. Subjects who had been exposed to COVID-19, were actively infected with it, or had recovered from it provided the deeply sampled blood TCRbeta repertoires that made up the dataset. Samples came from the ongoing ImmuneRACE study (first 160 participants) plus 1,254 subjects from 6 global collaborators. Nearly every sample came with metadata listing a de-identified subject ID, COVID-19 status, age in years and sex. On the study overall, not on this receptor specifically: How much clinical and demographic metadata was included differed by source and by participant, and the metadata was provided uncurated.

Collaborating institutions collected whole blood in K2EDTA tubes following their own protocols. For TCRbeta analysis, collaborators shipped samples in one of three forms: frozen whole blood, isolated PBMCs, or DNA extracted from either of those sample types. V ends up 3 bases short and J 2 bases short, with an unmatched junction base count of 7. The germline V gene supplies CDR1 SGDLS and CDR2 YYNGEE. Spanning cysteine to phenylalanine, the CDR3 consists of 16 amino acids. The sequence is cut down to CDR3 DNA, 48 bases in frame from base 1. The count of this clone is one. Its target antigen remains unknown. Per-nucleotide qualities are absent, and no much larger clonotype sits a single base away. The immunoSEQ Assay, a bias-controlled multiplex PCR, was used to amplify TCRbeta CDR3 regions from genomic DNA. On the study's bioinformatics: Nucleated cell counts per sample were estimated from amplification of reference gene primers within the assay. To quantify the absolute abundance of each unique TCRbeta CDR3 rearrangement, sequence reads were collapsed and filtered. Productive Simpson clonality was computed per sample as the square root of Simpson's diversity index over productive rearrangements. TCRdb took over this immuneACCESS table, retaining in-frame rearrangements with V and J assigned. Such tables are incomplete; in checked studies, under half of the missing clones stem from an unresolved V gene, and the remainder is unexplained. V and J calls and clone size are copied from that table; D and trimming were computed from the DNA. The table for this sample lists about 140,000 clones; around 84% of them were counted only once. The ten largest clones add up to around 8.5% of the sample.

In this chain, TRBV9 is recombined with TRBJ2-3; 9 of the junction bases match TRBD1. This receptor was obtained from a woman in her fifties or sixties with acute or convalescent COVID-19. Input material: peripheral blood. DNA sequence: TGTGCCAGCAGCGAAGGGACAGGGCGGTACACAGATACGCAGTATTTT. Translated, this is CASSEGTGRYTDTQYF.